This T cell receptor (beta chain) was recorded in a study of T cell responses to AZD1222 COVID-19 vaccine. Study-level points and caveats: Donors were largely white British and mainly female; clonal diversity was possibly underestimated. Targeting of unmutated variant regions was reportedly seen in nearly half of spike-specific TCRs.

CDR1 LGHDT and CDR2 YNNKEL come from the germline V gene (reference sequence). This CDR3 contains 14 residues. With 3 bases removed from V and 9 bases from J, the gap between germline ends came to 17 bases. A remark on this clone: Its specificity is unknown.

Second-dose schedules of about 4 or about 12 weeks were combined. Sequenced by immunoSEQ multiplex PCR; TCRdb stores in-frame clones only, minus some. Of hundreds of thousands of clones listed, approximately 94% are singletons. The sample in question was peripheral blood, obtained 28 days after the second AZD1222 dose. The genes are TRBV3-1 (or the pseudogene TRBV3-2) and TRBJ1-1, with D perhaps TRBD1 (5 bases). The clonotype comes from an adult who received the AZD1222 COVID-19 vaccine. The CDR3 DNA reads TGTGCCAGCAGCCAGGGACCTCCGGGCAAGAAAGCTTTCTTT. Translated, it gives CASSQGPPGKKAFF.